This T cell receptor beta chain was captured in a study of cytomegalovirus exposure and HLA in healthy donors. Study-wide results and caveats: TCR beta sequences reportedly predicted most subjects' HLA-A and HLA-B alleles accurately.

The PCR contained 60 Vbeta and 13 Jbeta primers. Assay: immunoSEQ multiplex PCR; the TCRdb copy retains only in-frame clones and omits some. The sample includes some 140,000 clones, approximately 85% of them seen just once. A word on this clone: Its antigen remains unknown.

The clonotype was recovered from a woman aged 45 to 65 in good health and CMV-seropositive. The sequenced sample consisted of PBMCs.

In nucleotides, the CDR3 is TGTGCCAGCAGCTTAGCGTTCCGCGGACAGGGTAGCACAGATACGCAGTATTTT. Amino acids: CASSLAFRGQGSTDTQYF. V gene TRBV7-2 combines with J gene TRBJ2-3; 8 positions match TRBD1. J gave up 0 bases and V 0 bases, and 8 bases lay outside the gene matches. The CDR3 sequence is 18 residues long. Per germline, CDR1 SGHTA and CDR2 FQGNSA. Combining the CDR3 with reference TRBV7-2 and TRBJ2-3 gives the whole variable domain GAGVSQSPSNKVTEKGKDVELRCDPISGHTALYWYRQSLGQGLEFLIYFQGNSAPDKSGLPSDRFSAERTGGSVSTLTIQRTQQEDSAVYLCASSLAFRGQGSTDTQYFGPGTRLTVL.